This passage covers 17 T cell receptor beta chains from one sample sequenced in a study of cytotoxic CD8 clonotypes in ibrutinib-treated CLL. TCRdb's copy holds only in-frame clones and misses some; the assay was immunoSEQ multiplex PCR. Of about 300,000 clones listed, roughly three quarters are singletons. Here the sequenced sample was PBMCs, taken at disease progression, from a patient treated with ibrutinib. The receptors here all came from a human donor with chronic lymphocytic leukemia.

The chain links TRBV4-1 to TRBJ1-6; D remains unclear. Germline CDR1 and CDR2: MGHRA and YSYEKL. The germline V and J ends were trimmed by 1 base and 0 bases, with 10 bases remaining between them. The length of the CDR3 is 17 residues. The CDR3 region is CASSQGIARSYNSPLHF. CDR3 nucleotide sequence: TGCGCCAGCAGCCAAGGCATCGCTCGCTCCTATAATTCACCCCTCCACTTT.

This sequence joins TRBV9 and TRBJ2-1, with 11 bases lining up with TRBD2. V shed 6 bases, J shed 5 bases, and the junction held 7 bases outside the gene matches. The germline V gene encodes CDR1 SGDLS and CDR2 YYNGEE. The CDR3 spans 15 residues. CDR3 nucleotide sequence: TGTGCCAGCACCGAGGGGACTAGCGGCCACAATGAGCAGTTCTTC. Protein: CASTEGTSGHNEQFF. Filled out from reference TRBV9 and TRBJ2-1, the complete variable domain reads DSGVTQTPKHLITATGQRVTLRCSPRSGDLSVYWYQQSLDQGLQFLIQYYNGEERAKGNILERFSAQQFPDLHSELNLSSLELGDSALYFCASTEGTSGHNEQFFGPGTRLTVL.

The V and J genes are TRBV15 and TRBJ2-3, with a possible D match to TRBD2 (6 bases). The CDR3 consists of 15 residues. Germline lookup yields CDR1 LNHNV and CDR2 YYDKDF (reference sequence). Trimming took 0 bases from V and 8 from J, leaving 15 bases between them. The CDR3 DNA reads TGTGCCACCAGCAGAGATGGAGGGTCCACGGGTACGCAGTATTTT. It encodes CATSRDGGSTGTQYF. The full variable domain, with the rest looked up from reference TRBV15 and TRBJ2-3, is DAMVIQNPRYQVTQFGKPVTLSCSQTLNHNVMYWYQQKSSQAPKLLFHYYDKDFNNEADTPDNFQSRRPNTSFCFLDIRSPGLGDTAMYLCATSRDGGSTGTQYFGPGTRLTVL.

J is TRBJ1-1 and V is TRBV5-1, with D possibly being TRBD1 (5 bases). CDR3 length: 14 residues. From germline, CDR1 is SGHRS and CDR2 YFSETQ. V lost 4 bases to trimming and J lost 4 bases, with 14 bases between them. The CDR3 protein is CASSRGGASTEAFF. The CDR3 DNA follows: TGCGCCAGCAGCCGGGGAGGGGCGAGCACTGAAGCTTTCTTT. Full variable domain (outside the CDR3, taken from reference TRBV5-1 and TRBJ1-1): KAGVTQTPRYLIKTRGQQVTLSCSPISGHRSVSWYQQTPGQGLQFLFEYFSETQRNKGNFPGRFSGRQFSNSRSEMNVSTLELGDSALYLCASSRGGASTEAFFGQGTRLTVV.

The chain is built from TRBV18 and TRBJ1-2; TRBD1 might be the D (5 bases). The CDR3 runs 14 residues. V was clipped by 4 bases and J by 2 bases, with 11 bases between them. CDR1 is KGHSH and CDR2 is LQKENI in the germline V gene. The DNA of the CDR3 is TGTGCCAGCTCACGCGGACGGGGGAACTATGGCTACACCTTC. Protein sequence: CASSRGRGNYGYTF.

The CDR3: CASSLAGSTSSYNEQFF. The CDR3 DNA is TGTGCCAGCAGCCTGGCCGGCTCGACGAGCTCCTACAATGAGCAGTTCTTC. The chain combines TRBV7-3 with TRBJ2-1; D is unclear. V lost 5 bases to trimming and J lost 0 bases, with 17 bases between them. Germline CDR1 is SGHTA and CDR2 is FQGTGA. This CDR3 is 17 amino acids long.

This clone was detected once. The chain is built from TRBV2 and TRBJ2-7, with 7 positions matching TRBD2. Trimming at V came to 7 bases and at J to 0 bases, leaving 0 bases not matched to a gene. The CDR3 length is 12 residues. Looked up from germline, CDR1 is SNHLY and CDR2 is FYNNEI. The CDR3 protein is CASKRDSYEQYF. CDR3 in DNA: TGTGCCAGCAAGCGGGACTCCTACGAGCAGTACTTC.

This chain joins TRBV4-1 and TRBJ1-3; weak D call: TRBD1 (5 bases). The V gene lost 1 base and the J gene lost 2 bases, with 12 bases spanning the gap. The CDR3 totals 16 residues. CDR1 and CDR2 (germline): MGHRA, YSYEKL. As DNA, the CDR3 is TGCGCCAGCAGCCAAGCATTCCCAGGGACTGGAAACACCATATATTTT. Translating it yields CASSQAFPGTGNTIYF.

V usage is TRBV5-1 and J usage is TRBJ2-3, with 14 nucleotides matching TRBD2. V lost 4 bases to trimming and J lost 4 bases; unmatched junction nucleotides: 5. Germline CDR1 reads SGHRS; CDR2 reads YFSETQ. This CDR3 region has 16 residues. CDR3 sequence (DNA): TGCGCCAGCAGCACAGGGACTAGCGGGAGAGCAGATACGCAGTATTTT. The encoded protein is CASSTGTSGRADTQYF.

V is TRBV6-4 and J is TRBJ2-1, with D possibly matching TRBD2 (5 bases). Germline values: CDR1 MRHNA, CDR2 SNTAGT. V shed 0 bases and J shed 7 bases, with 7 bases lying between them. This CDR3 spans 13 amino acids. The CDR3 is CASSDSDLNEQFF. The CDR3 nucleotides read TGTGCCAGCAGTGACTCGGACTTGAATGAGCAGTTCTTC.

This sequence joins TRBV9 and TRBJ2-1; 8 bases map to TRBD2. CDR1 is SGDLS and CDR2 is YYNGEE in the germline V gene. With 0 bases clipped from V and 9 bases from J, the junction kept 5 bases outside the gene matches. The CDR3 extends over 14 amino acids. The CDR3 DNA reads as TGTGCCAGCAGCGTAGAAAGCGGGAGCGGTGAGCAGTTCTTC. Its translation is CASSVESGSGEQFF.

The rearrangement links TRBV19 to TRBJ2-7, with 8 positions matching TRBD1. CDR3 size: 15 residues. Germline CDR1 reads LNHDA; CDR2 reads SQIVND (reference sequence). After removal of 0 bases from V and 6 bases from J, the junction contained 7 bases not matched to a gene. In DNA, the CDR3 is TGTGCCAGTAGTATAGATCTGGACAGGGTCTTCGAGCAGTACTTC. Its protein product is CASSIDLDRVFEQYF. The full variable domain, completed using reference TRBV19 and TRBJ2-7, is DGGITQSPKYLFRKEGQNVTLSCEQNLNHDAMYWYRQDPGQGLRLIYYSQIVNDFQKGDIAEGYSVSREKKESFPLTVTSAQKNPTAFYLCASSIDLDRVFEQYFGPGTRLTVT.

A single count supports this clone. This rearrangement joins TRBV5-1 to TRBJ2-3, with 12 bases aligning to TRBD2. Germline loops: CDR1 SGHRS, CDR2 YFSETQ. The CDR3 loop spans 16 amino acids. J gave up 0 bases and V 4 bases, and 3 bases lay outside the gene matches. CDR3 in DNA: TGCGCCAGCAGCAGGGGGACTAGCGGGAGCACAGATACGCAGTATTTT. This translates into CASSRGTSGSTDTQYF.

The V gene is TRBV9, the J gene TRBJ2-6; 7 nucleotides line up with TRBD1. The CDR3 covers 17 residues. From germline, CDR1 is SGDLS and CDR2 YYNGEE. V lost 4 bases to trimming and J lost 0 bases; unmatched junction nucleotides: 7. CDR3 sequence reads: CASSRRTGHSGANVLTF. The DNA of the CDR3 is TGTGCCAGCAGCCGGCGGACAGGCCACTCTGGGGCCAACGTCCTGACTTTC.

V is TRBV18 and J is TRBJ2-7; no clear D. This CDR3 comprises 14 residues. Germline CDR1 reads KGHSH; CDR2 reads LQKENI. The ends were cut back, 0 bases at V and 7 bases at J, with 13 bases in the middle. The CDR3: CASSPPENRLEQYF. DNA of the CDR3: TGTGCCAGCTCACCACCGGAGAATAGGTTGGAGCAGTACTTC.

In its sample, this clone was seen once. The genes are TRBV11-2 and TRBJ2-7; TRBD2 might be the D (6 bases). The CDR3 loop spans 14 amino acids. CDR1 SGHAT and CDR2 FQNNGV come from the germline V gene. V lost 7 bases, J lost 2 bases, and 15 bases lay in between. The CDR3 DNA follows: TGTGCCAGCACCAAAGTGGAGGGAACCTACGAGCAGTACTTC. It is translated as CASTKVEGTYEQYF.

The J gene is TRBJ2-7, the V gene TRBV18; perhaps D is TRBD1 or TRBD2 (5 bases each). The V gene's germline CDR1 is KGHSH and CDR2 LQKENI. Trimming removed 6 bases from V and 0 bases from J, with 12 bases in between. The CDR3 is 14 residues long. The CDR3 loop reads CASSRDLSSYEQYF. DNA of the CDR3: TGTGCCAGCTCCCGGGACCTAAGCTCCTACGAGCAGTACTTC.